Sequencing of this TCR beta chain was carried out in a study of blood T cell repertoires in COVID-19. J lost 2 bases, V lost 7 bases, and 9 bases had no gene match. The CDR3 extends over 14 amino acids. Germline-derived CDR1 and CDR2 are SGHRS and YFSETQ. Using immunoSEQ multiplex PCR, the repertoire was profiled, and TCRdb retains in-frame clones only, with some absent. This table holds about 200,000 clones, approximately 90% found once. The sequence was collected from a man between 60 and 75 years old with COVID-19, enrolled during active disease. The chain employs TRBV5-1 and TRBJ2-7; the match to TRBD1 covers 7 bases. Material for sequencing was peripheral blood. The CDR3 loop is CASGKGAPTYEQYF. CDR3 DNA sequence: TGCGCCAGCGGGAAGGGGGCCCCTACCTACGAGCAGTACTTC. Full variable domain (rest looked up from reference TRBV5-1 and TRBJ2-7): KAGVTQTPRYLIKTRGQQVTLSCSPISGHRSVSWYQQTPGQGLQFLFEYFSETQRNKGNFPGRFSGRQFSNSRSEMNVSTLELGDSALYLCASGKGAPTYEQYFGPGTRLTVT.